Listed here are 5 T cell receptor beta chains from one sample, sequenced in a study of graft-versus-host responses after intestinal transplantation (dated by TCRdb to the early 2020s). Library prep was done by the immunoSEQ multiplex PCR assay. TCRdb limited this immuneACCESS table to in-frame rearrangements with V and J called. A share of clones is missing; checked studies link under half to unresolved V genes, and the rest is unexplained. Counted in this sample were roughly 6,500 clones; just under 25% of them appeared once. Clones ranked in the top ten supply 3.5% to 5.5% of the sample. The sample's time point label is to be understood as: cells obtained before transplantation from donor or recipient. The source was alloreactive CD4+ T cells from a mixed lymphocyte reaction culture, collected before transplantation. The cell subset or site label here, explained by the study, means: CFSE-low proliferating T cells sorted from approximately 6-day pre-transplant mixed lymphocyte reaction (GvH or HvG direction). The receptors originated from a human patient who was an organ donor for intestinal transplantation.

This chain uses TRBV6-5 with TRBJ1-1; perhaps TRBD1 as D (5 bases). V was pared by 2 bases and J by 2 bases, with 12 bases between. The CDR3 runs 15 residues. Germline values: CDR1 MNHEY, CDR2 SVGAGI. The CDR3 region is CASSYAGWDNTEAFF. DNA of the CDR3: TGTGCCAGCAGTTACGCAGGGTGGGATAACACTGAAGCTTTCTTT.

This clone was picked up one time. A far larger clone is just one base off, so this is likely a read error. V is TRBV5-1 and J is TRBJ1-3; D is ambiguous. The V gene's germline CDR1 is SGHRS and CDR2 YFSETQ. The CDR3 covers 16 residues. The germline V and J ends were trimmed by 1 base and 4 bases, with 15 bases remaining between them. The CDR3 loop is CASSLYGEVSGNTIYF. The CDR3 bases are TGCGCCAGCAGCTTGTATGGTGAGGTGTCCGGAAACACCATATATTTT.

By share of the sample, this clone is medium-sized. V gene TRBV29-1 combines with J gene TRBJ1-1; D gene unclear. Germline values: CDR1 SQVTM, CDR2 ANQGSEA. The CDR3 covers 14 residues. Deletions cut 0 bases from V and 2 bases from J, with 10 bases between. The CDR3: CSVEDRRGNTEAFF. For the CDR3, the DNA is TGCAGCGTTGAAGACAGGAGAGGAAACACTGAAGCTTTCTTT.

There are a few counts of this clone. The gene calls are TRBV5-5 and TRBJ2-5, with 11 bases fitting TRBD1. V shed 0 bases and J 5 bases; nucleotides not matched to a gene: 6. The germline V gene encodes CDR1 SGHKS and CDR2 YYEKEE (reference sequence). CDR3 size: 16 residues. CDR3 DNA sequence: TGTGCCAGCAGCTTGGCCGGGACAGGGGGTTGGGAGACCCAGTACTTC. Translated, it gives CASSLAGTGGWETQYF.

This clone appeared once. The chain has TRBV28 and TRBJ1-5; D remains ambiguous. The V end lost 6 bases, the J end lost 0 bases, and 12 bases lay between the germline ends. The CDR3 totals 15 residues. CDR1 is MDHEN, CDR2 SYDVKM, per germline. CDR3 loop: CASRDAGNSNQPQHF. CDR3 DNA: TGTGCCAGCAGAGATGCGGGGAATAGCAATCAGCCCCAGCATTTT.